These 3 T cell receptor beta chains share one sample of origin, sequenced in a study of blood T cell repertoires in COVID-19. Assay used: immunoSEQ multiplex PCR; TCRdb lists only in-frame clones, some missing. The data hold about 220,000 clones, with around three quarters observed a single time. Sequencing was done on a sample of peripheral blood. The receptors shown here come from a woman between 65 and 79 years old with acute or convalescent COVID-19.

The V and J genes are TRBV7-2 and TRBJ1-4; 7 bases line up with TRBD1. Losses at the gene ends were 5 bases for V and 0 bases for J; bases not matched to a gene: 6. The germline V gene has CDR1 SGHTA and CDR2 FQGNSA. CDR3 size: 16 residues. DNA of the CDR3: TGTGCCAGCAGCCCGGGACAGTCGACAACTAATGAAAAACTGTTTTTT. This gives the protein CASSPGQSTTNEKLFF.

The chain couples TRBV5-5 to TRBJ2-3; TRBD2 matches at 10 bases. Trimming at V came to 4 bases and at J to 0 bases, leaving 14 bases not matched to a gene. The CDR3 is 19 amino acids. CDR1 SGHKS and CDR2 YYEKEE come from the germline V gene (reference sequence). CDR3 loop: CASSRSLAGPTSSTDTQYF. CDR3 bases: TGTGCCAGCAGCAGATCACTAGCGGGACCCACCTCTAGCACAGATACGCAGTATTTT.

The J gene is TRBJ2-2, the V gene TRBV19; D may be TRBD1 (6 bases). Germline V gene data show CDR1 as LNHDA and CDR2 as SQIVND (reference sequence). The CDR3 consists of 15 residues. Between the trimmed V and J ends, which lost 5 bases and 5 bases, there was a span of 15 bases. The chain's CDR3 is CASSPQTGGTGELFF. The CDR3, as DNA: TGTGCCAGTAGTCCCCAGACAGGCGGTACCGGGGAGCTGTTTTTT.